The source of this T cell receptor (beta chain) is a study of blood T cell repertoires in COVID-19. About the study: The analysed material was cDNA or gDNA that came from T cells, B-cell-depleted T cells, or PBMCs.

The repertoire was sequenced with immunoSEQ multiplex PCR; TCRdb's copy has only in-frame clones and lacks some. The repertoire holds 300,000 to 350,000 clones, with roughly 84% as singletons. Enrollees, roughly 18 to 89 years old, lived in fewer than 25 US areas. Two consecutive negative NP/OP PCR tests, clearance, or resolved symptoms defined Cohort 3 recovery. The CDR3 has 15 amino acids. Trimming took off 3 bases at V and 5 bases at J, with 17 bases between the two ends. Per the germline V gene, CDR1 is SGHKS and CDR2 is YYEKEE (reference sequence). Input material: PBMCs or T cells enriched from blood (not recorded which). The clonotype originates from a young woman who had recovered from COVID-19. The chain uses TRBV5-5 and TRBJ2-5, with D tentatively TRBD2 (5 bases). The CDR3 protein is CASSSPEGRVETQYF. CDR3 nucleotides: TGTGCCAGCAGCTCCCCCGAGGGAAGGGTCGAGACCCAGTACTTC.